This T cell receptor beta chain stems from a study of T-cell reconstitution after alpha-beta-depleted transplantation in children. The study, taken as a whole, reports: A year had passed since transplant, and T-cell counts and diversity by then came mostly from newly produced T cells.

This clonotype occurred many times. Its specificity is unknown. Using unique molecular identifiers, the investigators prepared the TCRbeta library. TCRdb ran MiXCR on the PCR reads and lists one entry per CDR3 protein. Of fewer than 700,000 distinct CDR3 sequences listed, roughly 23% are singletons. The receptor's source is a boy under two years old who had a stem cell transplant for acute myeloid leukemia, so the T cells may come from the graft donor. The sequences come from PBMCs, mostly from graft donor cells, collected 360 days after TCRalphabeta/CD19-depleted stem cell transplant.

Here the CDR3 reads CSASKGGGGGNQPQHF. DNA for the CDR3: TGCAGTGCTAGTAAGGGAGGGGGCGGTGGCAATCAGCCCCAGCATTTT. This chain links TRBV20-1 with TRBJ1-5, with 7 bases fitting TRBD1. Germline lookup yields CDR1 DFQATT and CDR2 SNEGSKA (reference sequence). V lost 3 bases, J lost 2 bases, and 10 bases stayed unmatched. CDR3 size: 16 residues.